This T cell receptor (beta chain) is from a study of shared clonotypes between healthy human individuals. Study findings and constraints: Richness estimates generally favored naive over memory subsets. There were few donors, and this limited the genetic and exposure-history diversity represented.

For every subset, genomic DNA was evenly distributed across several immunoSEQ plates. Replicate PCRs run on sorted subsets employed 200 ng DNA, approximately 30,000 T cell genomes. The data were produced by immunoSEQ multiplex PCR, yet TCRdb's version contains in-frame clones alone and is incomplete. The sample shows hundreds of thousands of clones, about 91% of them seen only once. CD45RO-negative, CCR7-selected cells formed the naive CD8 fraction, which excluded terminally differentiated effector memory CD45RA+ cells. In regard to this clone: Antigen unknown.

CDR1 and CDR2 (germline): PRHDT, FYEKMQ (reference sequence). V gave up 3 bases and J gave up 5 bases, with 8 bases separating them. This CDR3 is 13 amino acids long. The sequenced material came from naive CD8+ T cells sorted from blood. This TCR was sampled from a man aged 25-40 years in good health. V usage is TRBV13 and J usage is TRBJ2-1; no definite D call. This CDR3 is CASSLGSNNEQFF. The CDR3, as DNA: TGTGCCAGCAGCTTGGGCAGTAACAATGAGCAGTTCTTC.